These 29 T cell receptor beta chains share one sample of origin, sequenced in a study of T cell repertoires in cytomegalovirus infection. Antigens for these TCRs are unknown. TCRdb re-called the reads through MiXCR, storing one row per CDR3 protein. This table holds approximately 7,900 distinct CDR3 sequences, about 53% found once. The source material was PBMCs, sequenced either directly or after in vitro stimulation (not recorded which). All receptors derive from a human donor in good health (CMV status not recorded). Some clones in this sample may be carry-over from other donors' samples.

The chain is built from TRBV12-3 or TRBV12-4 and TRBJ1-5; D is ambiguous. V gave up 0 bases and J gave up 1 base, with 13 bases separating them. The CDR3 length is 17 residues. CDR3 coding DNA: TGTGCCAGCAGTTTAGCGATCGCAAGGGCAAGCAATCAGCCCCAGCATTTT. Protein: CASSLAIARASNQPQHF.

This clonotype came up many times. The chain has TRBV19 and TRBJ2-7; 12 bases agree with TRBD2. CDR1 is LNHDA and CDR2 is SQIVND in the germline V gene (reference sequence). The length of the CDR3 is 14 residues. The V gene end was trimmed by 6 bases and the J gene end by 2 bases; junction bases not matched to a gene: 2. The CDR3 DNA reads as TGTGCCAGTAGGAGACTAGCGGGAGCCTACGAGCAGTACTTC. This gives the protein CASRRLAGAYEQYF.

By sample share, this clonotype is medium-sized (0.01 to 0.1%). This sequence joins TRBV27 and TRBJ1-1, with D uncertain. Per the germline V gene, CDR1 is MNHEY and CDR2 is SMNVEV (reference sequence). CDR3 size: 14 residues. Between the trimmed V and J ends, which lost 1 base and 8 bases, there was a span of 14 bases. The chain's CDR3 is CASSLWAKATEAFF. CDR3 DNA: TGTGCCAGCAGTTTATGGGCCAAGGCCACAGAAGCTTTCTTT.

The rearrangement joins TRBV28 to TRBJ2-1; D may match TRBD1 or TRBD2 (5 bases each). The CDR3 is 16 residues long. The V end lost 5 bases, the J end lost 7 bases, and 21 bases lay between the germline ends. The germline CDR1 and CDR2 sequences are MDHEN and SYDVKM. The CDR3 region is CASSLPGPILSNEQFF. CDR3 sequence (DNA): TGTGCCAGCAGTCTACCGGGACCCATCTTGTCAAATGAGCAGTTCTTC. Full variable domain (remainder filled in from reference TRBV28 and TRBJ2-1): DVKVTQSSRYLVKRTGEKVFLECVQDMDHENMFWYRQDPGLGLRLIYFSYDVKMKEKGDIPEGYSVSREKKERFSLILESASTNQTSMYLCASSLPGPILSNEQFFGPGTRLTVL.

The V and J genes are TRBV19 and TRBJ2-6; no reliable D call. The length of the CDR3 is 18 residues. In germline, CDR1 is LNHDA, CDR2 SQIVND (reference sequence). V shed 4 bases and J shed 0 bases, with 16 bases lying between them. The CDR3 reads CASSSSRNGDSGANVLTF. CDR3 coding DNA: TGTGCCAGTAGTAGCTCTCGGAATGGAGACTCTGGGGCCAACGTCCTGACTTTC. The variable domain in full, completed from reference TRBV19 and TRBJ2-6, reads DGGITQSPKYLFRKEGQNVTLSCEQNLNHDAMYWYRQDPGQGLRLIYYSQIVNDFQKGDIAEGYSVSREKKESFPLTVTSAQKNPTAFYLCASSSSRNGDSGANVLTFGAGSRLTVL.

About this clonotype itself: The missing conserved phenylalanine or tryptophan at the end of this CDR3 makes a read error likely. V usage is TRBV7-9 and J usage is TRBJ2-3; D is ambiguous. The germline CDR1 and CDR2 sequences are SEHNR and FQNEAQ (reference sequence). V shed 5 bases and J shed 0 bases, with 12 bases lying between them. The CDR3 sequence is 15 residues long. CDR3 DNA: TGTGCCAGCAGCCCGCGTAGTTGGAGCACAGATACGCAGTATTCT. This codes for CASSPRSWSTDTQYS.

The rearrangement joins TRBV2 to TRBJ2-1; tentatively, D is TRBD1 or TRBD2 (5 bases each). V was pared by 3 bases and J by 12 bases, with 12 bases between. The CDR3 consists of 12 residues. CDR1 and CDR2 (germline): SNHLY, FYNNEI. CDR3 nucleotides: TGTGCCAGCAGTGAGGACCTTGGGGGGCAGTTCTTC. Its protein is CASSEDLGGQFF.

As regards this clonotype: As the CDR3 is not closed by the conserved phenylalanine or tryptophan, this likely results from a read error. V gene TRBV6-2 or TRBV6-3 combines with J gene TRBJ1-5; 8 bases fit TRBD1. The CDR3 consists of 15 residues. The trim removed 10 bases at V and 6 bases at J, leaving 14 bases unmatched. Germline V lookup: CDR1 MNHEY, CDR2 SVGEGT. In DNA form, the CDR3 reads TGTGCCACCGGCCTCCGACAGGGGACCACTCAGCCCCAGCATTGT. This translates into CATGLRQGTTQPQHC.

J is TRBJ2-1 and V is TRBV20-1, with D possibly being TRBD1 (5 bases). Germline assignment: CDR1 DFQATT and CDR2 SNEGSKA (reference sequence). The CDR3 length is 11 residues. Trimming cost V 3 bases and J 7 bases, with 7 bases left between them. CDR3 residues: CSASRQNEQFF. CDR3 nucleotide sequence: TGCAGTGCTAGTAGACAGAATGAGCAGTTCTTC.

This rearrangement joins TRBV7-9 to TRBJ2-3, with 10 bases fitting TRBD2. CDR1 and CDR2 (germline): SEHNR, FQNEAQ (reference sequence). CDR3 length: 18 amino acids. The J segment lost 5 bases and the V segment lost 5 bases, leaving 16 bases of the junction unmatched. In nucleotides, the CDR3 is TGTGCCAGCAGCCCCATCCTGGCTAGCGGGAGAACTGAAGATACGCAGTATTTT. Translating gives CASSPILASGRTEDTQYF.

This clonotype was observed a single time. The chain couples TRBV11-3 to TRBJ2-2; 9 nucleotides agree with TRBD2. The CDR3 covers 16 residues. The germline V gene encodes CDR1 SGHNT and CDR2 YENEEA. Germline trimming cut 5 bases from V and 6 bases from J; bases unmatched to any gene: 10. The CDR3 sequence: CASSHGLAWGPGELFF. The CDR3 DNA reads as TGTGCCAGCAGCCACGGACTAGCGTGGGGTCCCGGGGAGCTGTTTTTT. Together with reference TRBV11-3 and TRBJ2-2, the CDR3 gives the full variable domain: EAGVVQSPRYKIIEKKQPVAFWCNPISGHNTLYWYLQNLGQGPELLIRYENEEAVDDSQLPKDRFSAERLKGVDSTLKIQPAELGDSAVYLCASSHGLAWGPGELFFGEGSRLTVL.

J is TRBJ1-2 and V is TRBV27; 12 nucleotides line up with TRBD1. V lost 5 bases to trimming and J lost 7 bases; unmatched junction nucleotides: 5. Germline V gene data show CDR1 as MNHEY and CDR2 as SMNVEV (reference sequence). The length of the CDR3 is 14 residues. The CDR3: CASSTGQGAVGYTF. As DNA, the CDR3 is TGTGCCAGCAGTACGGGACAGGGGGCCGTTGGCTACACCTTC.

By sample share, this clonotype is large. The chain's CDR3 is CASSLAPYGRANEQFF. The CDR3, as DNA: TGTGCCAGCAGTTTAGCCCCTTACGGGAGGGCCAATGAGCAGTTCTTC. The chain uses TRBV12-3 or TRBV12-4 and TRBJ2-1; 8 bases fit TRBD2. J gave up 6 bases and V 0 bases, and 7 bases lay outside the gene matches. The CDR3 totals 16 residues.

The table lists this clonotype with many counts. The V call is TRBV20-1, the J call TRBJ1-6, with D possibly being TRBD1 (5 bases). Deletions cut 3 bases from V and 9 bases from J, with 18 bases between. The CDR3 is 15 residues long. Germline-derived CDR1 and CDR2 are DFQATT and SNEGSKA (reference sequence). CDR3 sequence (DNA): TGCAGTGCTAGTAACCAACGGGGGTTCAGTTCACCCCTCCACTTT. This translates into CSASNQRGFSSPLHF.

Of note for this clonotype: Mismatch with germline at one junction end may stem from a read error. This chain links TRBV12-5 with TRBJ2-1, with D possibly being TRBD1 (5 bases). Germline loops: CDR1 LGHNT, CDR2 FRNRAP. CDR3 length: 19 amino acids. The CDR3 DNA follows: TGTGCTAGTGGGTTGGTATCGGTAATAGGGGCCGTCCCCTCCACTGAGCAGCTCTTC. Its translation: CASGLVSVIGAVPSTEQLF.

As regards this clonotype: One end of the junction does not line up with germline, which may come from a read error. The chain has TRBV6-6 and TRBJ2-1; 7 nucleotides align to TRBD1. The CDR3 is 15 residues long. CDR1 is MNHNY and CDR2 is SVGAGI in the germline V gene (reference sequence). The DNA for the CDR3 is TGTGCCAGCACCACCAACAGGGGCTCCTACAATGAGCAATTCTTC. Translating gives CASTTNRGSYNEQFF.

This clonotype was detected a few times. This chain joins TRBV12-3 or TRBV12-4 and TRBJ1-1; D not certain. The CDR3 runs to 16 residues. The V end was cut by 6 bases, the J end by 8 bases, with 25 bases between. This CDR3 reads CASSLMDSKQCTEAFF. CDR3 sequence (DNA): TGTGCCAGCAGCCTCATGGATTCCAAACAGTGCACGGAAGCTTTCTTT.

This chain links TRBV6-5 with TRBJ1-5; D ambiguous. The CDR3 runs to 16 residues. Germline V gives CDR1 MNHEY, CDR2 SVGAGI. V dropped 2 bases and J dropped 0 bases, with 11 bases sitting between them. This chain's CDR3 is CASSYPPAASNQPQHF. The CDR3 coding sequence is TGTGCCAGCAGTTACCCTCCAGCGGCTAGCAATCAGCCCCAGCATTTT.

About this clonotype: A junction boundary mismatches the germline segment, possibly from a read error. The chain recombines TRBV7-2 with TRBJ2-3, with D possibly being TRBD1 (5 bases). Per the germline V gene, CDR1 is SGHTA and CDR2 is FQGNSA. The CDR3 loop spans 14 amino acids. This CDR3 reads CASSLTDKIDTQSW. For the CDR3, the DNA is TGTGCCAGCAGCTTAACGGACAAGATAGATACGCAGTCTTGG.

The chain joins TRBV30 to TRBJ2-7, with 8 bases identical to TRBD1. The J segment lost 5 bases and the V segment lost 0 bases, leaving 6 bases of the junction unmatched. This CDR3 has 14 residues. Germline V gene sequence: CDR1 GTSNPN, CDR2 SVGIG (reference sequence). The CDR3 sequence: CAWSVLRTGNEQYF. CDR3 in DNA: TGTGCCTGGAGTGTACTAAGGACAGGGAACGAGCAGTACTTC.

The V and J genes are TRBV7-8 and TRBJ1-1; D is undetermined. CDR1 and CDR2 (germline): SGHVS, FQNEAQ. Trimming stripped 3 bases from V and 10 bases from J, with 9 bases between. This CDR3 comprises 11 residues. The CDR3 is CASSFHGGAFF. The CDR3 DNA sequence: TGTGCCAGCAGCTTCCACGGTGGAGCTTTCTTT. The whole variable domain, remainder taken from reference TRBV7-8 and TRBJ1-1, is GAGVSQSPRYKVAKRGQDVALRCDPISGHVSLFWYQQALGQGPEFLTYFQNEAQLDKSGLPSDRFFAERPEGSVSTLKIQRTQQEDSAVYLCASSFHGGAFFGQGTRLTVV.

V usage is TRBV7-8 and J usage is TRBJ1-5; 10 bases match TRBD1. Germline V gene data show CDR1 as SGHVS and CDR2 as FQNEAQ. This CDR3 has 15 residues. The trim removed 5 bases at V and 8 bases at J, leaving 9 bases unmatched. In DNA, the CDR3 is TGTGCCAGCAGCCACCGGGACAGGGGTGCAGAGCCCCAGCATTTT. As protein: CASSHRDRGAEPQHF.

For this clonotype: The junction differs from germline at one of its ends, possibly a read error. The CDR3 bases are TGTGCCATTAGTTCAATATATACCGGGAAAGGTGAAGACAATCAGCCCCAGAATTTT. Amino acids: CAISSIYTGKGEDNQPQNF. V and J are TRBV19 and TRBJ1-5; D is uncertain. CDR3 length: 19 amino acids. Germline CDR1 and CDR2: LNHDA and SQIVND (reference sequence).

This chain uses TRBV7-2 with TRBJ1-3; perhaps TRBD1 as D (6 bases). The CDR3 is 16 residues long. Trimming removed 4 bases at V and 0 bases at J, with 13 bases between. Germline V gene data show CDR1 as SGHTA and CDR2 as FQGNSA. DNA for the CDR3: TGTGCCAGCAGCTCTGCCGGGACACGCTCTGGAAACACCATATATTTT. Its translation: CASSSAGTRSGNTIYF. Variable domain in full (rest from reference TRBV7-2 and TRBJ1-3): GAGVSQSPSNKVTEKGKDVELRCDPISGHTALYWYRQSLGQGLEFLIYFQGNSAPDKSGLPSDRFSAERTGGSVSTLTIQRTQQEDSAVYLCASSSAGTRSGNTIYFGEGSWLTVV.

The chain employs TRBV12-3 or TRBV12-4 and TRBJ1-1; TRBD1 is a possible D gene (5 bases). Deletions cut 10 bases from V and 13 bases from J, with 34 bases between. This CDR3 spans 16 amino acids. DNA of the CDR3: TGTGCCATCAGCCTCAGGGTTTCCAAACGGGGCACTGAATATTTCTTT. The encoded protein is CAISLRVSKRGTEYFF.

Of note for this clonotype: Mismatch with germline at one junction end may stem from a read error. This chain links TRBV5-1 with TRBJ2-1; D is perhaps TRBD2 (6 bases). CDR3 size: 15 residues. Germline-derived CDR1 and CDR2 are SGHRS and YFSETQ. The CDR3 loop reads CASRLFSTAGNERFF. For the CDR3, the DNA is TGCGCCAGTCGCTTGTTCTCGACAGCGGGCAATGAGCGGTTCTTC. Filled out from reference TRBV5-1 and TRBJ2-1, the complete variable domain reads KAGVTQTPRYLIKTRGQQVTLSCSPISGHRSVSWYQQTPGQGLQFLFEYFSETQRNKGNFPGRFSGRQFSNSRSEMNVSTLELGDSALYLCASRLFSTAGNERFFGPGTRLTVL.

The V gene is TRBV7-2, the J gene TRBJ1-2; D gene uncertain. This CDR3 has 16 amino acids. The germline CDR1 and CDR2 sequences are SGHTA and FQGNSA. V lost 2 bases and J lost 2, with 15 bases in between. CDR3 sequence (DNA): TGTGCCAGCAGCTTATCGGCCCCTGCCCCCAACTATGGCTACACCTTC. Its protein product is CASSLSAPAPNYGYTF.

The V and J genes are TRBV7-3 and TRBJ1-6; D perhaps matches TRBD1 (6 bases). Germline CDR1 SGHTA, CDR2 FQGTGA. V dropped 3 bases and J dropped 3 bases, with 6 bases sitting between them. The CDR3 runs 14 residues. The CDR3 DNA sequence: TGTGCCAGCAGCTTGGACAGCTATAATTCACCCCTCCACTTT. As protein: CASSLDSYNSPLHF.

This clonotype was counted at least ten times. V is TRBV25-1 and J is TRBJ2-7; D might be TRBD1 (5 bases). Germline CDR1 is MGHDK and CDR2 is SYGVNS. The CDR3 contains 14 residues. Trimming left V 2 bases short and J 3 bases short, with 11 bases between. This chain's CDR3 is CASSEEAGHYEQYF. The CDR3 bases are TGTGCCAGCAGTGAAGAGGCAGGGCACTACGAGCAGTACTTC.